The clone carrying this T cell receptor (beta chain) was seen more than once but under ten times. From germline, CDR1 is MDHEN and CDR2 SYDVKM. This CDR3 spans 19 amino acids. V dropped 2 bases and J dropped 0 bases, with 22 bases sitting between them. This entry belongs to a study of response to subunit inactivated influenza vaccine. TCRdb reanalysed the RT-PCR reads using MiXCR and keeps one entry per CDR3 protein. The profile covers approximately 500,000 distinct CDR3 sequences, with around 13% appearing a single time and 11% taken by the ten largest. The specimen comprised PBMCs from blood, sampled less than 13 days after vaccination. The receptor was isolated from a man aged 50 or older who received an inactivated influenza vaccine. The chain combines TRBV28 with TRBJ1-1; D may be TRBD1 (5 bases). The CDR3 spells CASSLPPEDRDLLNTEAFF. CDR3 sequence (DNA): TGTGCCAGCAGTTTACCCCCCGAGGATAGGGACTTACTGAACACTGAAGCTTTCTTT. Together with reference TRBV28 and TRBJ1-1, the CDR3 gives the full variable domain: DVKVTQSSRYLVKRTGEKVFLECVQDMDHENMFWYRQDPGLGLRLIYFSYDVKMKEKGDIPEGYSVSREKKERFSLILESASTNQTSMYLCASSLPPEDRDLLNTEAFFGQGTRLTVV.